This T cell receptor beta chain was recorded in a study of cytomegalovirus exposure and HLA in healthy donors. Notes on the study in general: TCR beta chains numbering some 160 were designated cytomegalovirus-associated.

About this clone: What it binds is not known.

The ends lost 6 bases at V and 4 bases at J; junction bases unmatched: 7. The germline CDR1 and CDR2 sequences are MDHEN and SYDVKM. The CDR3 has 14 amino acids. Researchers ran the PCR with 60 Vbeta and 13 Jbeta primers. Sequenced by immunoSEQ multiplex PCR; TCRdb stores in-frame clones only, minus some. The sample has under 250,000 clones, about 78% seen once. The TCR originated in a woman aged 25 to 45 in good health and CMV-seronegative. V is TRBV28 and J is TRBJ1-1; 8 positions match TRBD1. Sequenced material: PBMCs. The CDR3 spells CASRDREGTTEAFF. In DNA, the CDR3 is TGTGCCAGCAGGGACAGGGAGGGGACCACTGAAGCTTTCTTT.